This TCR beta chain was recorded in a study of OX40 agonist ivuxolimab in advanced cancers. Study as a whole: Participants averaged approximately 65 years of age (range roughly 23 to 90) and were approximately 81% male.

The data were produced by immunoSEQ multiplex PCR, yet TCRdb's version contains in-frame clones alone and is incomplete. The data hold about 110,000 clones, with about 91% observed a single time. The length of the CDR3 is 15 residues. The V segment lost 0 bases and the J segment 8 bases; nucleotides outside the gene matches: 4. The germline V gene has CDR1 SGHRS and CDR2 YFSETQ. Study-level results: The specificity for antigen of the expanded peripheral T cells was not determined. CD8+ T cells showed, on average, more clonal expansion than CD4+ cells.

Worth noting for this clone: What it recognizes is unknown.

This rearrangement joins TRBV5-1 to TRBJ1-4, with TRBD1 matching 10 bases. This specimen was CD4+ or CD8+ T cells sorted from blood, taken in a trial of the OX40 agonist ivuxolimab. The receptor comes from an adult with an advanced solid tumor such as melanoma, head and neck, liver or kidney cancer. The CDR3 region has the DNA TGCGCCAGCAGCTTGGGGGACAGGGGTACGGAAAAACTGTTTTTT. Translated, it gives CASSLGDRGTEKLFF.